A selection of T cell receptor beta chains follows, all from one sample in a study of blood T cell repertoires in COVID-19. TCRdb's copy holds only in-frame clones and misses some; the assay was immunoSEQ multiplex PCR. The repertoire consists of about 330,000 clones, with around 87% occurring once and the leading ten covering about 3.9%. The specimen was peripheral blood. All receptors derive from a woman between 45 and 60 years old with active or convalescent COVID-19. Each CDR3 is given with its conserved first and last residue. Each record gives: clone size, J gene, V gene, D gene, CDR3 DNA, CDR3 protein. The D gene is left open where the match is weak. Clone size is shown for a subset of rows, as once, few, many or a class of expanded clone.

clone_size: -
j_call: TRBJ2-7
v_call: TRBV5-1
d_call: -
cdr3_nt: TGCGCCAGCAGCTTGGTGGGGACCTCCTGGGGGCTGTACTTC
cdr3_aa: CASSLVGTSWGLYF

clone_size: -
j_call: TRBJ1-1
v_call: TRBV5-1
d_call: TRBD1
cdr3_nt: TGCGCCAGCAGCTCGAGACAGGGTGGCACTGAAGCTTTCTTT
cdr3_aa: CASSSRQGGTEAFF

clone_size: -
j_call: TRBJ1-4
v_call: TRBV4-1
d_call: -
cdr3_nt: TGCGCCAGCAGCCAAAGGGCCACAGGAAAGGAAGAAAAACTGTTTTTT
cdr3_aa: CASSQRATGKEEKLFF

clone_size: -
j_call: TRBJ1-6
v_call: TRBV4-3
d_call: -
cdr3_nt: TGCGCCAGCAGCCAAGGCTCGACGGGGAGCCATAATTCACCCCTCCACTTT
cdr3_aa: CASSQGSTGSHNSPLHF

clone_size: -
j_call: TRBJ2-2
v_call: TRBV2
d_call: TRBD1
cdr3_nt: TGTGCCAGCAGTCCGACAGGGGGTCCCGGGGAGCTGTTTTTT
cdr3_aa: CASSPTGGPGELFF

clone_size: -
j_call: TRBJ2-7
v_call: TRBV2
d_call: -
cdr3_nt: TGTGCCAGCAGTGAAATCAGACGGGTTTACGAGCAGTACTTC
cdr3_aa: CASSEIRRVYEQYF

clone_size: -
j_call: TRBJ1-4
v_call: TRBV6-6
d_call: -
cdr3_nt: TGTGCCGCTTGGGGGGACGCTGAAAAACTGTTTTTT
cdr3_aa: CAAWGDAEKLFF

clone_size: -
j_call: TRBJ2-3
v_call: TRBV7-2
d_call: TRBD2
cdr3_nt: TGTGCCAGCAGCGGCGGCGCACTAGCGGCCTTTACAGATACGCAGTATTTT
cdr3_aa: CASSGGALAAFTDTQYF

clone_size: few
j_call: TRBJ1-2
v_call: TRBV29-1
d_call: -
cdr3_nt: TGCAGCGTTGAACCCATCTCGGAGGGCTACACCTTC
cdr3_aa: CSVEPISEGYTF

clone_size: -
j_call: TRBJ1-5
v_call: TRBV27
d_call: -
cdr3_nt: TGTGCCAGCAGTTTTCTGCCGGATCAGCCCCAGCATTTT
cdr3_aa: CASSFLPDQPQHF

clone_size: -
j_call: TRBJ2-3
v_call: TRBV6-5
d_call: TRBD1
cdr3_nt: TGTGCCAGCACGTTGACAGGGCGAGGGGATTTTACGCAGTATTTT
cdr3_aa: CASTLTGRGDFTQYF

clone_size: few
j_call: TRBJ1-1
v_call: TRBV2
d_call: TRBD1
cdr3_nt: TGTGCCAGCAGTGGACAGGGGAACACTGAAGCTTTCTTT
cdr3_aa: CASSGQGNTEAFF

clone_size: -
j_call: TRBJ2-4
v_call: TRBV19
d_call: -
cdr3_nt: TGTGCCAGTAGTTCCCTAGCCAAAAACATTCAGTACTTC
cdr3_aa: CASSSLAKNIQYF

clone_size: -
j_call: TRBJ2-5
v_call: TRBV6-5
d_call: -
cdr3_nt: TGTGCCAGCAGGGGGACACTTTGGGAGACCCAGTACTTC
cdr3_aa: CASRGTLWETQYF

clone_size: -
j_call: TRBJ1-5
v_call: TRBV19
d_call: TRBD1
cdr3_nt: TGTGCCAGTAGTATTTGGCAGGGGGCAGGGGGCAATCAGCCCCAGCATTTT
cdr3_aa: CASSIWQGAGGNQPQHF

clone_size: -
j_call: TRBJ1-2
v_call: TRBV30
d_call: -
cdr3_nt: TGTGCCTGGCACCGCGGAGCTGGCTACACCTTC
cdr3_aa: CAWHRGAGYTF

clone_size: -
j_call: TRBJ2-7
v_call: TRBV28
d_call: TRBD2
cdr3_nt: TGTGCCAGCATAGCTAGCGGTACCTACGAGCAGTACTTC
cdr3_aa: CASIASGTYEQYF

clone_size: -
j_call: TRBJ2-1
v_call: TRBV11-2
d_call: -
cdr3_nt: TGTGCCAGCAGCTTCGCGGCCCAGGGGGAGCAGTTCTTC
cdr3_aa: CASSFAAQGEQFF

clone_size: -
j_call: TRBJ2-1
v_call: TRBV4-2
d_call: -
cdr3_nt: TGTGCCAGCAGCCAAGATCTTGCTAGGCAGTTCTTC
cdr3_aa: CASSQDLARQFF

clone_size: -
j_call: TRBJ2-7
v_call: TRBV6-6
d_call: -
cdr3_nt: TGTGCCAGCACCGAGGGGGGGGGCCCCTACGAGCAGTACTTC
cdr3_aa: CASTEGGGPYEQYF

clone_size: -
j_call: TRBJ2-7
v_call: TRBV12-3/TRBV12-4
d_call: -
cdr3_nt: TGTGCCAGCAGTTTAGACGGGATCTACGAGCAGTACTTC
cdr3_aa: CASSLDGIYEQYF

clone_size: -
j_call: TRBJ2-3
v_call: TRBV5-4
d_call: TRBD2
cdr3_nt: TGTGCCAGCAGCTTGGGACTAGCGGTTTCAGATACGCAGTATTTT
cdr3_aa: CASSLGLAVSDTQYF